One T cell receptor (beta chain) is described in this entry. The data stem from a study of control samples from healthy donors and cancer patients. The CDR3 has 15 amino acids. J was trimmed by 6 bases and V by 4 bases; bases with no gene match: 10. Germline loops: CDR1 SGHNT, CDR2 YYREEE (reference sequence). TCRdb keeps only in-frame clones here, not all; method: immunoSEQ multiplex PCR. The repertoire holds 110,000 to 150,000 clones, with around nine tenths as singletons. This chain connects TRBV5-4 to TRBJ2-1, with 7 positions matching TRBD1. The origin of this receptor is a man aged 30-40 years in good health. Sequencing input: blood. The CDR3 nucleotides read TGTGCCAGCAGCCACGAGGGGGCCGAAGGCAATGAGCAGTTCTTC. It yields the protein CASSHEGAEGNEQFF.